These 29 T cell receptor beta chains share one sample of origin, sequenced in a study of identifying expanded T cells in peripheral blood. Profiling relied on immunoSEQ multiplex PCR, and the TCRdb table lists in-frame clones only, not all of them. Among about 84,000 clones listed, about 86% were seen once. The sequencing sample was made of blood. The receptors originated from a person aged 18 to 75 in good health.

The V gene is TRBV7-6, the J gene TRBJ2-2; D tentatively fits TRBD1 or TRBD2 (5 bases each). V was clipped by 0 bases and J by 6 bases, with 11 bases between them. The germline V gene has CDR1 SGHVS and CDR2 FNYEAQ. The CDR3 covers 15 residues. CDR3 sequence reads: CASSLARVGAGELFF. CDR3 nucleotide sequence: TGTGCCAGCAGCTTAGCGCGGGTGGGGGCCGGGGAGCTGTTTTTT. Filled out from reference TRBV7-6 and TRBJ2-2, the complete variable domain reads GAGVSQSPRYKVTKRGQDVALRCDPISGHVSLYWYRQALGQGPEFLTYFNYEAQQDKSGLPNDRFSAERPEGSISTLTIQRTEQRDSAMYRCASSLARVGAGELFFGEGSRLTVL.

This sequence joins TRBV9 and TRBJ1-4; TRBD1 agrees at 11 bases. The J segment lost 1 base and the V segment lost 1 base, leaving 3 bases of the junction unmatched. CDR3 size: 17 residues. CDR1 is SGDLS and CDR2 is YYNGEE in the germline V gene. CDR3 sequence (DNA): TGTGCCAGCAGCGTAAGGACAGGGGGCGAAACTAATGAAAAACTGTTTTTT. It specifies CASSVRTGGETNEKLFF.

V and J are TRBV11-3 and TRBJ2-3; the D is unclear. Germline V CDR1 and CDR2: SGHNT, YENEEA. The ends were cut back, 2 bases at V and 5 bases at J, with 5 bases in the middle. The CDR3 is 12 residues long. CDR3 protein: CASSLLRDTQYF. CDR3 coding DNA: TGTGCCAGCAGCTTACTCCGAGATACGCAGTATTTT.

The gene calls are TRBV18 and TRBJ2-7; 8 nucleotides match TRBD1. The CDR3 is 14 amino acids. The germline V gene has CDR1 KGHSH and CDR2 LQKENI. The ends lost 5 bases at V and 1 base at J; junction bases unmatched: 4. The chain's CDR3 is CASSSRQGSYEQYF. CDR3 coding DNA: TGTGCCAGCTCATCTCGACAGGGGTCCTACGAGCAGTACTTC.

V is TRBV7-9 and J is TRBJ2-1; D remains unclear. The V end was cut by 5 bases, the J end by 4 bases, with 9 bases between. This CDR3 comprises 13 residues. CDR1 and CDR2 from the germline V gene are SEHNR and FQNEAQ (reference sequence). The CDR3 loop is CASSPEAYNEQFF. The CDR3 nucleotides are TGTGCCAGCAGCCCAGAAGCATACAATGAGCAGTTCTTC.

The chain joins TRBV25-1 to TRBJ2-6; D unresolved. V lost 6 bases, J lost 0 bases, and 3 bases lay in between. From germline, CDR1 is MGHDK and CDR2 SYGVNS. The CDR3 is made up of 13 amino acids. Here the CDR3 DNA reads TGTGCCAGCAGGTTCTCTGGGGCCAACGTCCTGACTTTC. Amino acids: CASRFSGANVLTF.

J is TRBJ1-4 and V is TRBV2; perhaps TRBD1 as D (5 bases). CDR1 and CDR2 (germline): SNHLY, FYNNEI. The CDR3 runs 13 residues. V lost 6 bases and J lost 2, with 7 bases in between. The CDR3 coding sequence is TGTGCCAGCAGGAGACAGACTAATGAAAAACTGTTTTTT. Translated, it gives CASRRQTNEKLFF. The whole variable domain, remainder taken from reference TRBV2 and TRBJ1-4, is EPEVTQTPSHQVTQMGQEVILRCVPISNHLYFYWYRQILGQKVEFLVSFYNNEISEKSEIFDDQFSVERPDGSNFTLKIRSTKLEDSAMYFCASRRQTNEKLFFGSGTQLSVL.

This clone showed up just a few times. The chain uses TRBV7-2 and TRBJ2-6; weak D call: TRBD1 (6 bases). Germline-derived CDR1 and CDR2 are SGHTA and FQGNSA. V shed 5 bases and J shed 1 base, with 12 bases lying between them. The CDR3 sequence is 16 residues long. The CDR3 nucleotides are TGTGCCAGCAGCAGACGGACAGATTCTGGGGCCAACGTCCTGACTTTC. Its protein product is CASSRRTDSGANVLTF. Full variable domain (rest looked up from reference TRBV7-2 and TRBJ2-6): GAGVSQSPSNKVTEKGKDVELRCDPISGHTALYWYRQSLGQGLEFLIYFQGNSAPDKSGLPSDRFSAERTGGSVSTLTIQRTQQEDSAVYLCASSRRTDSGANVLTFGAGSRLTVL.

This sequence joins TRBV7-9 and TRBJ2-3; D might be TRBD2 (6 bases). The CDR3 contains 16 residues. V dropped 3 bases and J dropped 2 bases, with 15 bases sitting between them. Germline CDR1 reads SEHNR; CDR2 reads FQNEAQ (reference sequence). This CDR3 is CASSFELAILTDTQYF. Here the CDR3 DNA reads TGTGCCAGCAGCTTTGAACTAGCCATTCTCACAGATACGCAGTATTTT.

This clone was seen only once. The rearrangement uses TRBV25-1 and TRBJ1-2; unclear D gene. V shed 3 bases and J shed 4 bases, with 15 bases lying between them. The CDR3 consists of 15 residues. Looked up from germline, CDR1 is MGHDK and CDR2 is SYGVNS. The CDR3 protein is CASSESPGGPYGYTF. The CDR3 region has the DNA TGTGCCAGCAGTGAGTCTCCGGGCGGACCCTATGGCTACACCTTC.

This chain connects TRBV5-1 to TRBJ1-5; no clear D. This CDR3 contains 13 residues. Germline V gene sequence: CDR1 SGHRS, CDR2 YFSETQ. Trimming cost V 1 base and J 0 bases, with 2 bases left between them. Here the CDR3 DNA reads TGCGCCAGCAGCTTGTATAGCAATCAGCCCCAGCATTTT. This encodes CASSLYSNQPQHF.

The rearrangement links TRBV5-4 to TRBJ2-7; 12 nucleotides align to TRBD2. The V and J ends lost 6 bases and 1 base, in that order; junction bases with no gene match: 5. Germline V lookup: CDR1 SGHNT, CDR2 YYREEE (reference sequence). This CDR3 spans 15 amino acids. CDR3 sequence (DNA): TGTGCCAGCACCCGGACTAGCGGGGTATCCTACGAGCAGTACTTC. Translating it yields CASTRTSGVSYEQYF.

The chain combines TRBV11-2 with TRBJ1-1; no clear D gene. CDR3 length equals 13 residues. The V gene lost 5 bases and the J gene lost 7 bases, with 14 bases spanning the gap. Germline V lookup: CDR1 SGHAT, CDR2 FQNNGV. CDR3: CASSLDGYNEAFF. The DNA of the CDR3 is TGTGCCAGCAGCCTCGACGGGTATAATGAAGCTTTCTTT.

The chain couples TRBV29-1 to TRBJ2-7; D gene unclear. In germline, CDR1 is SQVTM, CDR2 ANQGSEA. Trimming took 6 bases from V and 3 from J, leaving 9 bases between them. CDR3 length: 11 residues. In DNA form, the CDR3 reads TGCAGCGTCTCGGACGTCTACGAGCAGTACTTC. It is translated as CSVSDVYEQYF.

The chain links TRBV6-5 to TRBJ2-5; perhaps TRBD2 as D (6 bases). Germline lookup yields CDR1 MNHEY and CDR2 SVGAGI. V was shortened by 0 bases and J by 5 bases, with 10 bases between the two germline ends. The CDR3 is 14 amino acids. CDR3 in DNA: TGTGCCAGCAGTTACTCGGGGGGTCGTGAGACCCAGTACTTC. Protein product: CASSYSGGRETQYF.

V is TRBV27 and J is TRBJ1-4, with D tentatively TRBD1 (6 bases). The CDR3 loop spans 13 amino acids. V was cut by 6 bases and J by 8 bases, with 13 bases left in between. The germline gives CDR1 MNHEY, CDR2 SMNVEV (reference sequence). Written as DNA, the CDR3 is TGTGCCAGCAGCCGACAGGTTGGGGAAAAACTGTTTTTT. It codes for CASSRQVGEKLFF. Full variable domain (missing parts from reference TRBV27 and TRBJ1-4): EAQVTQNPRYLITVTGKKLTVTCSQNMNHEYMSWYRQDPGLGLRQIYYSMNVEVTDKGDVPEGYKVSRKEKRNFPLILESPSPNQTSLYFCASSRQVGEKLFFGSGTQLSVL.

The rearrangement links TRBV4-3 to TRBJ1-2, with TRBD1 matching over 9 bases. After removal of 3 bases from V and 3 bases from J, the junction contained 5 bases not matched to a gene. The CDR3 runs 15 residues. In germline, CDR1 is LGHNA, CDR2 YSLEER. CDR3 amino acids: CASSQGQGGDYGYTF. In nucleotides, the CDR3 is TGCGCCAGCAGCCAGGGACAGGGAGGTGACTATGGCTACACCTTC.

There are a few counts of this clone. The chain employs TRBV30 and TRBJ1-5, with D uncertain. The CDR3 totals 15 residues. V lost 1 base and J lost 5, with 15 bases in between. Germline V lookup: CDR1 GTSNPN, CDR2 SVGIG (reference sequence). The CDR3 DNA is TGTGCCTGGAGTGGCGGGATCCCGCGGGATCAGCCCCAGCATTTT. Its protein product is CAWSGGIPRDQPQHF. Supplemented by reference TRBV30 and TRBJ1-5, the full variable domain reads SQTIHQWPATLVQPVGSPLSLECTVEGTSNPNLYWYRQAAGRGLQLLFYSVGIGQISSEVPQNLSASRPQDRQFILSSKKLLLSDSGFYLCAWSGGIPRDQPQHFGDGTRLSIL.

This chain joins TRBV13 and TRBJ1-2; 10 bases are a match to TRBD1. CDR3 size: 14 residues. The V gene's germline CDR1 is PRHDT and CDR2 FYEKMQ (reference sequence). V shed 5 bases and J 6 bases; nucleotides not matched to a gene: 6. CDR3 in amino acids: CASSPSGTGDGYTF. The CDR3 nucleotides are TGTGCCAGCAGCCCCTCCGGGACAGGGGATGGCTACACCTTC.

The rearrangement joins TRBV9 to TRBJ2-3, with a tentative D call TRBD2 (6 bases). Germline V gene sequence: CDR1 SGDLS, CDR2 YYNGEE. With 0 bases removed from V and 0 bases from J, the gap between germline ends came to 14 bases. This CDR3 is 17 amino acids long. In nucleotides, the CDR3 is TGTGCCAGCAGCGTAGCCAAGGCGGGACTTAGCACAGATACGCAGTATTTT. Its protein product is CASSVAKAGLSTDTQYF.

The J gene is TRBJ1-3, the V gene TRBV5-6; perhaps TRBD1 as D (5 bases). Trimming left V 2 bases short and J 2 bases short, with 8 bases between. Per germline, CDR1 SGHDT and CDR2 YYEEEE. The CDR3 runs to 14 residues. The DNA of the CDR3 is TGTGCCAGCAGCTTATGGGGGACTGGAAACACCATATATTTT. Translated: CASSLWGTGNTIYF.

The chain carries TRBV9 and TRBJ1-3, with D unresolved. CDR3 length: 16 residues. With 0 bases removed from V and 4 bases from J, the gap between germline ends came to 14 bases. Germline CDR1 and CDR2: SGDLS and YYNGEE. DNA of the CDR3: TGTGCCAGCAGCGTAGAGGAGGGCGGGTACGGAAACACCATATATTTT. Its translation: CASSVEEGGYGNTIYF.

This rearrangement joins TRBV25-1 to TRBJ1-6, with 7 bases that match TRBD1. CDR3 length: 13 amino acids. Losses at the gene ends were 7 bases for V and 11 bases for J; bases not matched to a gene: 8. Looked up from germline, CDR1 is MGHDK and CDR2 is SYGVNS. This CDR3 reads CASTPDRVTPLHF. The CDR3 DNA sequence: TGTGCCAGCACCCCCGACAGGGTCACACCCCTCCACTTT.

The V gene is TRBV7-9, the J gene TRBJ2-5, with no clear D. V was trimmed by 5 bases and J by 1 base, leaving 20 bases between them. Germline V gene data show CDR1 as SEHNR and CDR2 as FQNEAQ (reference sequence). This CDR3 is 17 amino acids long. The CDR3 loop is CASSPTLEHNPQETQYF. The CDR3 DNA is TGTGCCAGCAGCCCAACACTCGAACACAATCCCCAAGAGACCCAGTACTTC.

The gene calls are TRBV5-1 and TRBJ2-1; 13 nucleotides line up with TRBD2. Losses at the gene ends were 0 bases for V and 14 bases for J; bases not matched to a gene: 5. The CDR3 is 14 residues long. Germline CDR1 and CDR2: SGHRS and YFSETQ. The CDR3 loop reads CASSLGTSGGREFF. The DNA for the CDR3 is TGCGCCAGCAGCTTGGGGACTAGCGGGGGTAGGGAGTTCTTC.

The CDR3 sequence is CSVWPTRGEQYF. CDR3 bases: TGCAGCGTTTGGCCTACACGGGGCGAGCAGTACTTC. The chain uses TRBV29-1 and TRBJ2-7; D possibly corresponds to TRBD2 (5 bases). This CDR3 has 12 residues. V was clipped by 5 bases and J by 6 bases, with 14 bases between them. Per germline, CDR1 SQVTM and CDR2 ANQGSEA.

This sequence joins TRBV9 and TRBJ1-3; D not certain. Germline V CDR1 and CDR2: SGDLS, YYNGEE. This CDR3 spans 15 amino acids. Trimming pared 0 bases from V and 0 bases from J, leaving 7 bases between. The CDR3 reads CASSVDGNSGNTIYF. The CDR3 DNA sequence: TGTGCCAGCAGCGTAGACGGTAACTCTGGAAACACCATATATTTT.

This clone was seen once. The chain has TRBV7-9 and TRBJ1-1, with 7 bases fitting TRBD1. Trimming removed 3 bases from V and 3 bases from J; junction bases left unmatched: 4. This CDR3 comprises 14 residues. Germline CDR1 SEHNR, CDR2 FQNEAQ (reference sequence). The CDR3 is CASSFFTGDTEAFF. CDR3 sequence (DNA): TGTGCCAGCAGCTTTTTCACAGGGGACACTGAAGCTTTCTTT.

The rearrangement joins TRBV6-5 to TRBJ2-5; D remains unclear. CDR1 and CDR2 (germline): MNHEY, SVGAGI. V was pared by 8 bases and J by 2 bases, with 9 bases between. This CDR3 region has 12 residues. This chain's CDR3 is CASGVGQETQYF. In nucleotides, the CDR3 is TGTGCCAGCGGGGTAGGGCAAGAGACCCAGTACTTC.